The 4 T cell receptor beta chains given below trace back to one sample, sequenced in a study of T-cell reconstitution after alpha-beta-depleted transplantation in children (dated by TCRdb to 2016 to 2017). The intended sense of this specimen's treatment or condition label: allogeneic hematopoietic cell transplantation with graft depleted of TCRalphabeta T cells and CD19 B cells. The method was PCR. The reads were generated on an Illumina HiSeq 2500. Molecular barcoding was employed in the preparation of TCR libraries, with unique molecular identifiers being used to normalize TCRbeta repertoire quantification. TCRdb reran the public reads through fastp at Q25 and MiXCR, keeping productive beta chains. Each entry merges the rows of one CDR3 protein and shows their most common DNA and genes. This sample lists 300,000 to 350,000 distinct CDR3 sequences; 20% to 30% were detected once. 9.5% to 13% of the sample is held by the ten biggest clonotypes.

This sample comprised PBMCs, mostly from graft donor cells, obtained 180 days after TCRalphabeta/CD19-depleted stem cell transplant. The receptor source for this set is a male patient between 5 and 17 years old who had a stem cell transplant for acute lymphoblastic leukemia, so the T cells may come from the graft donor.

The CDR3 nucleotides are TGTGCCAGCAGTTGGGGGGCTGCGGGAGCCTACGAGCAGTACTTC. The encoded protein is CASSWGAAGAYEQYF. This chain uses TRBV12-3 or TRBV12-4 with TRBJ2-7; a weak D match, TRBD2 (7 bases). The CDR3 is 15 residues long. V lost 4 bases, J lost 2 bases, and 15 bases lay in between.

Notes on this clonotype: A junction end diverges from the germline sequence, so it may reflect a read error. J is TRBJ1-2 and V is TRBV4-1; possible D gene TRBD1, 5 bases. This CDR3 is built from 17 residues. CDR1 and CDR2 from the germline V gene are MGHRA and YSYEKL. CDR3 protein: CASSKDPPDSPFYGYTF. CDR3 bases: TGCGCCAGCAGCAAAGATCCCCCTGACAGTCCCTTCTATGGCTACACCTTC.

This clonotype was picked up a small number of times. V gene TRBV14 combines with J gene TRBJ2-5, with D uncertain. V shed 3 bases and J shed 7 bases, with 12 bases lying between them. Per the germline V gene, CDR1 is SGHDN and CDR2 is FVKESK. The CDR3 loop spans 13 amino acids. CDR3 coding DNA: TGTGCCAGCAGCCATGGTGGATATGGGACCCAGTACTTC. As protein: CASSHGGYGTQYF. Combining the CDR3 with reference TRBV14 and TRBJ2-5 gives the whole variable domain EAGVTQFPSHSVIEKGQTVTLRCDPISGHDNLYWYRRVMGKEIKFLLHFVKESKQDESGMPNNRFLAERTGGTYSTLKVQPAELEDSGVYFCASSHGGYGTQYFGPGTRLLVL.

This clonotype has more than one count but fewer than ten. The chain couples TRBV9 to TRBJ2-1, with D unclear. The germline V gene has CDR1 SGDLS and CDR2 YYNGEE. This CDR3 comprises 13 residues. Trimming stripped 3 bases from V and 3 bases from J, with 7 bases between. The CDR3 region is CASSAPDYNEQFF. CDR3 nucleotide sequence: TGTGCCAGCAGCGCACCCGACTACAATGAGCAGTTCTTC.